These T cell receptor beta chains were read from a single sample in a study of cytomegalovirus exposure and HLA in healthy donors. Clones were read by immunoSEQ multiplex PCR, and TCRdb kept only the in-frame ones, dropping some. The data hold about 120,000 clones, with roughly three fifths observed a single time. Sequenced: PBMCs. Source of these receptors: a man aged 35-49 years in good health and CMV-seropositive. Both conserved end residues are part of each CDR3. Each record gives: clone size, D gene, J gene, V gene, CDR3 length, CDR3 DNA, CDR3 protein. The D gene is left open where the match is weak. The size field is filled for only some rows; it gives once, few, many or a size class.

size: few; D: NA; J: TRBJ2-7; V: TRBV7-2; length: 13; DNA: TGTGCCAGCAGCTCCACCCAGGGGTTCGATATTAGCTTC; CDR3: CASSSTQGFDISF
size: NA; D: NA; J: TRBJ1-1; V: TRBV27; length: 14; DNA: TGTGCCAGCAGTTTCCAACGGGCCGGGGCTGAAGCTTTCTTT; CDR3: CASSFQRAGAEAFF
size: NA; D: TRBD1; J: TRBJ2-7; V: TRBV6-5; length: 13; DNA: TGTGCCAGCAGACAGGGACAGACCTACGAGCAGTACTTC; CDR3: CASRQGQTYEQYF
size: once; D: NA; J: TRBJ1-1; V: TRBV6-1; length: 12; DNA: TGTGCCAGCAGTTGGACTGGCTATGAAGCTTTCTTT; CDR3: CASSWTGYEAFF
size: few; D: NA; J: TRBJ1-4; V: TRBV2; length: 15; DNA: TGTGCCAGCACCTCACTACCTGCAACTAATGAAAAACTGTTTTTT; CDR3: CASTSLPATNEKLFF
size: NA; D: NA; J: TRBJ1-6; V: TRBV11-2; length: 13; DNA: TGTGCCAGCAGCTTCGTGGCAGGGTCACCCCTCCACTTT; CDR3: CASSFVAGSPLHF
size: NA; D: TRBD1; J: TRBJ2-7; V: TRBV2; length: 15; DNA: TGTGCCAGCAGTGACCCGGGACAGGGGGTTCTCGAGCAGTACTTC; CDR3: CASSDPGQGVLEQYF
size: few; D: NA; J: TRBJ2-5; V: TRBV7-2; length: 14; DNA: TGTGCCAGCAGCTTAGGACTGATCGGCGGGACCCAGTACTTC; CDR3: CASSLGLIGGTQYF
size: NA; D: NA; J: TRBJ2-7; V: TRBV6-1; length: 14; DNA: TGTGCCAGTTCCCGGGACTCAGCGACCCACGAGCAGTACTTC; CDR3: CASSRDSATHEQYF
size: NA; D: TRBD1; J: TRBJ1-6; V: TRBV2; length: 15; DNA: TGTGCCAGCAGCGCGGGACAGGGTGTTTGGTCACCCCTCCACTTT; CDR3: CASSAGQGVWSPLHF
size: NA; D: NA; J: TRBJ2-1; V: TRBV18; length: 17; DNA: TGTGCCAGCTCACCACCCCTGGCGGGGAGCTCCTACAATGAGCAGTTCTTC; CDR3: CASSPPLAGSSYNEQFF
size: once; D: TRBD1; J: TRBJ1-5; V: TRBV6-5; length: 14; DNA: TGTGCCAGCAGTTACTACAGGGGGCATCAGCCCCAGCATTTT; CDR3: CASSYYRGHQPQHF
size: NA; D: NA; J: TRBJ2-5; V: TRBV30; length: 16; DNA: TGTGCCTGGAGTCCAAAGAGGAGGGGAGTACAAGAGACCCAGTACTTC; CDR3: CAWSPKRRGVQETQYF
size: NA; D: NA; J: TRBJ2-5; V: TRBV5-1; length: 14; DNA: TGCGCCAGCAGCTTTACAGGGTTTCAAGAGACCCAGTACTTC; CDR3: CASSFTGFQETQYF
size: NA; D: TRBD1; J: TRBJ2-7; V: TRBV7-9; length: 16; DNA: TGTGCCAGCAGCCCCCGAGGGACAGGGGCCGCTCGGGAGCAGTACTTC; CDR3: CASSPRGTGAAREQYF
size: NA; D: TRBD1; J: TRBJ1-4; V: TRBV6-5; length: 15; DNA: TGTGCCAGCAGTTACTCGGGACAGGGAGGAGAAAAACTGTTTTTT; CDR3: CASSYSGQGGEKLFF
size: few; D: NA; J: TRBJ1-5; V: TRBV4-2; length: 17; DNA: TGTGCCAGCAACGATTCCCCACTGGGGGACTCCAATCAGCCCCAGCATTTT; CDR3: CASNDSPLGDSNQPQHF
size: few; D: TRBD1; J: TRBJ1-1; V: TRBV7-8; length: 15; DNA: TGTGCCAGCAGCTCGTCCGGGACAGTGAACACTGAAGCTTTCTTT; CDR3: CASSSSGTVNTEAFF
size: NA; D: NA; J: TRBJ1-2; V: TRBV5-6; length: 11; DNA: TGTGCCAGCAGCTTATTATATGGCTACACCTTC; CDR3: CASSLLYGYTF
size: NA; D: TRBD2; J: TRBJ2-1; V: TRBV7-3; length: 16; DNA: TGTGCCAGCAGCAGGACCGGGACTAGCGGGGAGACTGGGAAGTTCTTC; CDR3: CASSRTGTSGETGKFF
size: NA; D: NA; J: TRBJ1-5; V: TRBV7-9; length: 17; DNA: TGTGCCAGCAGCTTAGGGTACGGACAGAATAGCAATCAGCCCCAGCATTTT; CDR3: CASSLGYGQNSNQPQHF
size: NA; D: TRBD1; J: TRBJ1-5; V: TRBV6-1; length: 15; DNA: TGTGCCAGCAGTGGGGACAGGGGTAGCAATCAGCCCCAGCATTTT; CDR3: CASSGDRGSNQPQHF
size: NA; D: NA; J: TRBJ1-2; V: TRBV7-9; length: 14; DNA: TGTGCCAGCAGCTTGGATGGAGCTAACTATGGCTACACCTTC; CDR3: CASSLDGANYGYTF
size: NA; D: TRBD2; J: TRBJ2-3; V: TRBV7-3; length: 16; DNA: TGTGCCAGCAGCCCCCGTAGAGGCGGGAGAGCAGATACGCAGTATTTT; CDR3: CASSPRRGGRADTQYF
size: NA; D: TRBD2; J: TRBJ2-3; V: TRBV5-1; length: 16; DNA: TGCGCCAGCAGCACGACGACTAGCGGATACACAGATACGCAGTATTTT; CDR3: CASSTTTSGYTDTQYF
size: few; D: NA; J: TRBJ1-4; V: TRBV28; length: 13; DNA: TGTGCCAGCAGTGGGGAGCCTAATGAAAAACTGTTTTTT; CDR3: CASSGEPNEKLFF
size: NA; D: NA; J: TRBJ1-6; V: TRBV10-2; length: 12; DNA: TGCGCCAGCAGTGATGGCAATTCACCCCTCCACTTT; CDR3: CASSDGNSPLHF
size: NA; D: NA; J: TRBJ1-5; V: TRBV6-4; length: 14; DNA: TGTGCCAGCAGTGACATGGGCATTGGAGGGCCCCAGCATTTT; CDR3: CASSDMGIGGPQHF
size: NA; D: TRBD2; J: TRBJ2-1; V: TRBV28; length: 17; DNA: TGTGCCAGCAGTTTATCCCTACTAGCGGGAGGACGCAATGAGCAGTTCTTC; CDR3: CASSLSLLAGGRNEQFF
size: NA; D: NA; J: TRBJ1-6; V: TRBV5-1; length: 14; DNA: TGCGCCAGCACCGATGGCAGGGGAGATTCACCCCTCCACTTT; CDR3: CASTDGRGDSPLHF
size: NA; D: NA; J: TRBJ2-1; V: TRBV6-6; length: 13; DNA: TGTGCCAGCAGTTCGACTAGTAGGGATGAGCAGTTCTTC; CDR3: CASSSTSRDEQFF
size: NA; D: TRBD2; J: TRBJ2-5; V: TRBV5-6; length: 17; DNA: TGTGCCAGCAGCTTGGGGGCGGGAGGGCCGGGGGAGGAGACCCAGTACTTC; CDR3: CASSLGAGGPGEETQYF
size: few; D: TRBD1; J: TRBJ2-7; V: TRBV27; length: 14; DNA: TGTGCCAGCACCCGGGACAGGGGGGTAGACGAGCAGTACTTC; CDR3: CASTRDRGVDEQYF
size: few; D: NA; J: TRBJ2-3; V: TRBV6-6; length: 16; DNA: TGTGCCAGCAGTTACCGGGGCGGGGTGAGAGAAGATACGCAGTATTTT; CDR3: CASSYRGGVREDTQYF
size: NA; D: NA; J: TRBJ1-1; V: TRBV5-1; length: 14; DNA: TGCGCCAGCATGGCAGGCGTCATGAACACTGAAGCTTTCTTT; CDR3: CASMAGVMNTEAFF
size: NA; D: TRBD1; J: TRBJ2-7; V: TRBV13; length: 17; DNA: TGTGCCAGCAGCTCGTCGCCCCGGGACAGGGGTTCCTACGAGCAGTACTTC; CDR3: CASSSSPRDRGSYEQYF
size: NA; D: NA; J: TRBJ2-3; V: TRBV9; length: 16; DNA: TGTGCCAGCAGCGTAGGGGCTAATATTAACACAGATACGCAGTATTTT; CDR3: CASSVGANINTDTQYF
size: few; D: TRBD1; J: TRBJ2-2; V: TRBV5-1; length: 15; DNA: TGCGCCAGCAGCTTGAGGACAGGCGACACCGGGGAGCTGTTTTTT; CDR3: CASSLRTGDTGELFF
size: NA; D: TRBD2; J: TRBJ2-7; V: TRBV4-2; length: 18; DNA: TGTGCCAGCAGCCAAGAGGGGCTCGGGGGGATCGGGCGATACGAGCAGTACTTC; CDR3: CASSQEGLGGIGRYEQYF
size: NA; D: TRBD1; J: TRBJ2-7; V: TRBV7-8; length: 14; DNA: TGTGCCAGCAGCTCTGACAGGGGGCATTACGAGCAGTACTTC; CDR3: CASSSDRGHYEQYF
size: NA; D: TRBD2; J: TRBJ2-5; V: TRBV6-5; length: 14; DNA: TGTGCCAGCAGGAGAGCGGGGTACCAAGAGACCCAGTACTTC; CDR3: CASRRAGYQETQYF
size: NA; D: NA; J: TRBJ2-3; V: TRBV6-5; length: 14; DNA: TGTGCCAGCAGTTACAGGACTAGCACAGATACGCAGTATTTT; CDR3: CASSYRTSTDTQYF
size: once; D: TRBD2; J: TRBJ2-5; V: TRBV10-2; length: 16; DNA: TGCGCCAGCAGGGCTTCAGTAGCGGGGGGGCCGAAGACCCAGTACTTC; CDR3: CASRASVAGGPKTQYF
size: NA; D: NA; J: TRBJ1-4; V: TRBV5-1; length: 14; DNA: TGCGCCAGCAGCCAGGGGCAGAGGAATGAAAAACTGTTTTTT; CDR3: CASSQGQRNEKLFF
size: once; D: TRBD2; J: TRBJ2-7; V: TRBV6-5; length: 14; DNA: TGTGCCAGCAGTTACGTAGCGGGAGGTGGCGAGCAGTACTTC; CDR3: CASSYVAGGGEQYF
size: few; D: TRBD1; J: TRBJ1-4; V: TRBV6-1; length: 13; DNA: TGTGCCAGCCGGGACAGGAGTAATGAAAAACTGTTTTTT; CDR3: CASRDRSNEKLFF
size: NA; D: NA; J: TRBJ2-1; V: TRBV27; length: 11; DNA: TGTGCCACCACCCCGGAGGGTGAGCAGTTCTTC; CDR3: CATTPEGEQFF
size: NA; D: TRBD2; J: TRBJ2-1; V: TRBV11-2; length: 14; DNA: TGTGCCAGCGGCCGGGGACTAGCAATCAATGAGCAGTTCTTC; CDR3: CASGRGLAINEQFF
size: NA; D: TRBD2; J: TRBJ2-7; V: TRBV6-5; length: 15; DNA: TGTGCCAGCAGTTACGCACTAGCGGGGGCCTACGAGCAGTACTTC; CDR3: CASSYALAGAYEQYF
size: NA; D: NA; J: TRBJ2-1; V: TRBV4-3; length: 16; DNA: TGCGCCAGCAGCCAAGATATGCCTAGCTGGTACAATGAGCAGTTCTTC; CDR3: CASSQDMPSWYNEQFF
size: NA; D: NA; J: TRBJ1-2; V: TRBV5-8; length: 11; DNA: TGTGCCACCGGGACTGCCTATGGCTACACCTTC; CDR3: CATGTAYGYTF
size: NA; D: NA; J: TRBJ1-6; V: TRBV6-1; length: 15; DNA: TGTGCCAGCGGGAAACTTAGGACAGTTAATTCACCCCTCCACTTT; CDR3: CASGKLRTVNSPLHF
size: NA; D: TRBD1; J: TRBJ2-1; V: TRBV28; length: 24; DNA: TGTGCCAGCAGTTTCTGGGACAGGGGGCATCGGGGTCTAGCGGGTTCAGGGGATTACAATGAGCAGTTCTTC; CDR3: CASSFWDRGHRGLAGSGDYNEQFF
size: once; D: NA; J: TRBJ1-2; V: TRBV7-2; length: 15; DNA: TGTGCCAGCAGCCCATCTCCGGGGACACGGTCTGGCTACACCTTC; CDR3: CASSPSPGTRSGYTF
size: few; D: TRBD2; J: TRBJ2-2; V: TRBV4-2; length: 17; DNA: TGTGCCAGCAGCCTTCCGACTAGCGGGAGTCCTCCCGGGGAGCTGTTTTTT; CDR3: CASSLPTSGSPPGELFF